Listed below are T cell receptor beta chains from one sample, sequenced in a study of T cell responses to AZD1222 COVID-19 vaccine. Sequencing was performed with immunoSEQ multiplex PCR; in TCRdb, only in-frame clones are kept and a portion is missing. The table includes fewer than 130,000 clones, 92% detected once. Source: peripheral blood, taken 28 days after the second AZD1222 dose. Receptor source: an adult who received the AZD1222 COVID-19 vaccine. Each CDR3 is given with its conserved first and last residue. A D gene is named only where the DNA matches it firmly. A row's size may be missing; if present it is once, few, many or a size class.

v_call	j_call	d_call	clone_size	cdr3_nt	cdr3_aa
TRBV6-5	TRBJ2-7	.	few	TGTGCCAGCAGTTACAGGGGAAGGATCGAGCAGTACTTC	CASSYRGRIEQYF
TRBV20-1	TRBJ2-3	.	.	TGCAGTGCTAGTGAGGCCCCAGATACGCAGTATTTT	CSASEAPDTQYF
TRBV29-1	TRBJ1-4	TRBD1	.	TGCAGCGTTCTTGGGACAGCCCAGGATGAAAAACTGTTTTTT	CSVLGTAQDEKLFF
TRBV5-6	TRBJ2-3	TRBD2	.	TGTGCCAGCAGCTTGGCAGCGGGGGGGCAGTATTTT	CASSLAAGGQYF
TRBV7-3	TRBJ2-1	TRBD2	.	TGTGCCAGCAGCTTATCCCTAGCGGGGGGTGAGCAGTTCTTC	CASSLSLAGGEQFF
TRBV7-9	TRBJ1-5	.	.	TGTGCCAGCAGCCCAGATTTTGGAACCGGCGATCAGCCCCAGCATTTT	CASSPDFGTGDQPQHF
TRBV7-8	TRBJ2-7	.	few	TGTGCCAGCAGCTCAGGACGGGGATTGGGGCTCGAGCAGTACTTC	CASSSGRGLGLEQYF
TRBV12-5	TRBJ2-3	.	.	TGTGCTAGTGGTCCTAGTTCTTCCACAGATACGCAGTATTTT	CASGPSSSTDTQYF
TRBV7-9	TRBJ1-4	TRBD1	.	TGTGCCAGCAGCCCCAGTCTCCCTTGGACAGGGTCTGAAAAACTGTTTTTT	CASSPSLPWTGSEKLFF
TRBV9	TRBJ1-2	TRBD1	.	TGTGCCAGCAGCGGCCGGGACAGGGGGCGCGTTGACTATGGCTACACCTTC	CASSGRDRGRVDYGYTF
TRBV11-3	TRBJ2-2	.	.	TGTGCCAGCAGCTTAGATGGGCGCATCACCGGGGAGCTGTTTTTT	CASSLDGRITGELFF
TRBV4-3	TRBJ2-2	TRBD2	.	TGCGCCAGCAGCCAGGCGTTGGGTAGCGGGGGCGCGAACACCGGGGAGCTGTTTTTT	CASSQALGSGGANTGELFF
TRBV5-4	TRBJ2-3	.	.	TGTGCCAGCAGCTTGGACAGGTTCACAGATACGCAGTATTTT	CASSLDRFTDTQYF
TRBV4-3	TRBJ2-5	.	.	TGCGCCAGCAGCCAAGATAATGGTGAGACCCAGTACTTC	CASSQDNGETQYF
TRBV4-3	TRBJ2-5	TRBD1	.	TGCGCCAGCAGCCAAACAACAGGGGTCGAGACCCAGTACTTC	CASSQTTGVETQYF
TRBV19	TRBJ1-6	.	.	TGTGCCAGTAGTCAAGGGGGGCAGGGGCGTTCACCCCTCCACTTT	CASSQGGQGRSPLHF